This TCR beta chain was captured in a study of T cell responses to AZD1222 COVID-19 vaccine. Study-level findings and limits: No repertoire was sampled before or during the peak T cell response, only after it.

This table comes from immunoSEQ multiplex PCR, and its TCRdb copy is limited to in-frame clones, with some not included. The sample has about 130,000 clones; approximately 90% are singletons. A word on this clone: Antigen unknown.

V lost 5 bases and J lost 4; bases outside the gene matches: 4. CDR3 length: 14 amino acids. CDR1 and CDR2 (germline): LNHDA, SQIVND (reference sequence). The rearrangement links TRBV19 to TRBJ1-1; 10 nucleotides match TRBD1. The sample here was peripheral blood, taken on day 0 of AZD1222 vaccination. The clonotype originates from an adult in good health. CDR3 in DNA: TGTGCCAGTAGTCCCCGGACAGGGGGCACTGAAGCTTTCTTT. It yields the protein CASSPRTGGTEAFF.